The source of this T cell receptor beta chain is a study of PD-L1 blockade in urothelial cancer. Study-wide findings and caveats: Survival was better when pretreatment blood TCR clonality fell below the median.

Synthetic TCR analog templates were spiked into all PCRs individually. Sequencing used immunoSEQ multiplex PCR; TCRdb keeps in-frame clones, though not all of them. The sample consists of about 76,000 clones, 85% to 90% of them appearing once. Trimming stripped 4 bases from V and 0 bases from J, with 19 bases between. The CDR3 loop spans 17 amino acids. Germline V gene lookup returns CDR1 SGHDT and CDR2 YYEEEE. As for this clone: No antigen is known for it.

As for time point: pretreatment peripheral blood. The receptor was isolated from a man between 65 and 85 years old with urothelial cancer. V and J are TRBV5-6 and TRBJ1-1, with D tentatively TRBD1 (5 bases). The sequencing used PBMCs, collected around atezolizumab (anti-PD-L1) treatment. The CDR3 loop is CASSLNTFRDLNTEAFF. In DNA, the CDR3 is TGTGCCAGCAGCCTTAACACTTTCAGGGACTTGAACACTGAAGCTTTCTTT.